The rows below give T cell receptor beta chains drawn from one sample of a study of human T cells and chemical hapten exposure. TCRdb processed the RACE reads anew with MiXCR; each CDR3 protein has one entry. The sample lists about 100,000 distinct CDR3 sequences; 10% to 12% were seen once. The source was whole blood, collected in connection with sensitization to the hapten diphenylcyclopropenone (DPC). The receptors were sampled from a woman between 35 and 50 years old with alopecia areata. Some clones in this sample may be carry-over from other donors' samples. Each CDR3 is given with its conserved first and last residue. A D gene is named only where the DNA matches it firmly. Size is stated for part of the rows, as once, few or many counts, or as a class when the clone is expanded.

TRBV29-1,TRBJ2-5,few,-,TGCAGCGTTGGGACAGTAGAGACCCAGTACTTC,CSVGTVETQYF
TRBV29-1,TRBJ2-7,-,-,TGCAGCGTTGAATGGGGTTCCGACGAGCAGTACTTC,CSVEWGSDEQYF
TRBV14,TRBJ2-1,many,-,TGTGCCAGCAGCCAAGAGTTGACAGCAAATGAGCAGTTCTTC,CASSQELTANEQFF
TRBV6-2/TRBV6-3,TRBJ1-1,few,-,TGTGCCAGCAGTTACGAGGGTGAAGCTTTCTTT,CASSYEGEAFF
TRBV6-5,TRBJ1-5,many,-,TGTGCCAGCTCAGTGTCCTATAGCAATCAGCCCCAGCATTTT,CASSVSYSNQPQHF
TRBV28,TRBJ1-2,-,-,TGTGCCAGCAACAAACCGGGGGGCTACACCTTC,CASNKPGGYTF
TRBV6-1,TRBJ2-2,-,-,TGTGCCAGCAGAGAGGACGGGGAGCTGTTTTTT,CASREDGELFF
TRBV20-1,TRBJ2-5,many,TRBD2,TGCAGTGCTAGTATTGTAGCGGGAGAAGAGACCCAGTACTTC,CSASIVAGEETQYF
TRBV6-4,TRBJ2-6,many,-,TGTGCCAGCAGGACCCACCAAGGGGCCAACGTCCTGACTTTC,CASRTHQGANVLTF
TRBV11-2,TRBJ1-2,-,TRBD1,TGTGCCAGTAAGGGAGGGGGCCGGTATGGCTACACCTTC,CASKGGGRYGYTF
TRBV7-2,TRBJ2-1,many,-,TGTGCCAGCAGCACACCGACAGTCAATGAGCAGTTCTTC,CASSTPTVNEQFF
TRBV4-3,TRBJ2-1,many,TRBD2,TGCGCCAGCAGCCGCCTCAGGACTAGCGGGCGTAGCCCCTACAATGAGCAGTTCTTC,CASSRLRTSGRSPYNEQFF
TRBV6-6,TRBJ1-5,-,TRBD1,TGTGCCAGCAGTAAGACAGGGAACAATCAGCCCCAGCATTTT,CASSKTGNNQPQHF
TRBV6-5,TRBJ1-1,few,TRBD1,TGTGCCAGCGGGGACAGGCTTAGGGGGACTGAAGCTTTCTTT,CASGDRLRGTEAFF
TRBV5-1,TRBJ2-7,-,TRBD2,TGCGCCAGCAGAGCAACTAGCGGGGGGACCTACGAGCAGTACTTC,CASRATSGGTYEQYF
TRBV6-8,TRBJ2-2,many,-,TGTGCCAGCACCAGGAACACCGGGGAGCTGTTTTTT,CASTRNTGELFF
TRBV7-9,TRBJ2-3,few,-,TGTGCCAGCCTCGGGGTGACAGATACGCAGTATTTT,CASLGVTDTQYF
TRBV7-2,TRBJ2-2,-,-,TGTGCCAGCAGCTTAGGCCTAGCCCCCGGGGAGCTGTTTTTT,CASSLGLAPGELFF
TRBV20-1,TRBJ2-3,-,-,TGCAGTGCTAAGAGGTCTAGCGCAGATACGCAGTATTTT,CSAKRSSADTQYF
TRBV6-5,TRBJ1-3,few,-,TGTGCCAGCAGCCCGCCAGGCTCTGGAAACACCATATATTTT,CASSPPGSGNTIYF